The rows below give T cell receptor beta chains drawn from one sample of a study of molecular identifiers for immune sequencing clone quantification. MiXCR, applied by TCRdb to the PCR reads, yields one record per CDR3 protein. This repertoire shows 460,000 or so distinct CDR3 sequences, roughly 25% found once; its top ten account for 0.7% to 0.9%. The sequenced sample consisted of naive CD8+ T cells from blood, with Jurkat cell RNA spiked in. The receptors here all came from a human donor in good health. Some libraries in this study had Jurkat cell RNA spiked in. Each CDR3 is given with its conserved first and last residue. Each record gives: V gene, D gene, J gene, CDR3 protein. The D gene is left open where the match is weak.

v_gene: TRBV12-5; d_gene: -; j_gene: TRBJ1-2; CDR3aa: CASGLDPQAFF
v_gene: TRBV28; d_gene: TRBD2; j_gene: TRBJ2-7; CDR3aa: CASSSEGRAPYEQYF
v_gene: TRBV4-3; d_gene: TRBD2; j_gene: TRBJ2-5; CDR3aa: CASSAGLAPQETQYF
v_gene: TRBV7-9; d_gene: -; j_gene: TRBJ2-5; CDR3aa: CASSLADIFGETQYF
v_gene: TRBV30; d_gene: -; j_gene: TRBJ2-7; CDR3aa: CAWSVPLTEQYF
v_gene: TRBV7-9; d_gene: -; j_gene: TRBJ2-3; CDR3aa: CASRRVSTDTQYF
v_gene: TRBV20-1; d_gene: TRBD1; j_gene: TRBJ2-5; CDR3aa: CSARDPGQVDFHQETQYF
v_gene: TRBV12-3/TRBV12-4; d_gene: -; j_gene: TRBJ1-5; CDR3aa: CATRQGHNQPQHF
v_gene: TRBV14; d_gene: -; j_gene: TRBJ2-7; CDR3aa: CASSQSRDTTSYEQYF
v_gene: TRBV25-1; d_gene: -; j_gene: TRBJ2-1; CDR3aa: CASSERGREWDRAYYNEQFF
v_gene: TRBV20-1; d_gene: TRBD1; j_gene: TRBJ2-7; CDR3aa: CSATARTGKYEQYF
v_gene: TRBV29-1; d_gene: -; j_gene: TRBJ2-6; CDR3aa: CSVVFTSGANVLTF
v_gene: TRBV19; d_gene: TRBD2; j_gene: TRBJ2-7; CDR3aa: CASSNGVSGTYEQYF
v_gene: TRBV6-2/TRBV6-3; d_gene: -; j_gene: TRBJ2-4; CDR3aa: CASSLSNRMNIQYF
v_gene: TRBV19; d_gene: TRBD1; j_gene: TRBJ2-7; CDR3aa: CASSWGTGGNYEQYF
v_gene: TRBV28; d_gene: -; j_gene: TRBJ2-3; CDR3aa: CASSLYAANTDTQYF
v_gene: TRBV2; d_gene: -; j_gene: TRBJ2-3; CDR3aa: CASRPGLRDTQYF
v_gene: TRBV6-5; d_gene: -; j_gene: TRBJ1-1; CDR3aa: CASSRLGVRFDTEAFF
v_gene: TRBV27; d_gene: -; j_gene: TRBJ2-3; CDR3aa: CASSFIGTDTQYF
v_gene: TRBV6-1; d_gene: TRBD2; j_gene: TRBJ2-2; CDR3aa: CAGIRRSGDYTGELFF
v_gene: TRBV5-1; d_gene: TRBD2; j_gene: TRBJ2-1; CDR3aa: CASSLIQSAGDEQFF
v_gene: TRBV5-1; d_gene: -; j_gene: TRBJ1-4; CDR3aa: CASSFQGATNEKLFF
v_gene: TRBV7-4; d_gene: -; j_gene: TRBJ2-7; CDR3aa: CASSLPEDRSSSYEQYF
v_gene: TRBV6-2/TRBV6-3; d_gene: TRBD1; j_gene: TRBJ2-7; CDR3aa: CASSYSRTGLTYEQYF
v_gene: TRBV19; d_gene: -; j_gene: TRBJ2-7; CDR3aa: CASSTGAGVLYEQYF
v_gene: TRBV10-3; d_gene: TRBD2; j_gene: TRBJ2-7; CDR3aa: CAITSREGLDEQYF
v_gene: TRBV7-9; d_gene: -; j_gene: TRBJ2-3; CDR3aa: CASSLDTQYF
v_gene: TRBV10-3; d_gene: -; j_gene: TRBJ2-1; CDR3aa: CAISERGSYNEQFF
v_gene: TRBV7-3; d_gene: -; j_gene: TRBJ2-2; CDR3aa: CASSFSSGGGTGELFF
v_gene: TRBV25-1; d_gene: -; j_gene: TRBJ2-2; CDR3aa: CASSDILELTGELFF
v_gene: TRBV5-1; d_gene: TRBD2; j_gene: TRBJ2-3; CDR3aa: CASSPGTSGRARADTQYF
v_gene: TRBV6-5; d_gene: TRBD1; j_gene: TRBJ1-2; CDR3aa: CASSYANRGGDFGYTF
v_gene: TRBV3-1; d_gene: TRBD1; j_gene: TRBJ1-4; CDR3aa: CASSQVFKQGAEIGEKLFF
v_gene: TRBV4-1; d_gene: -; j_gene: TRBJ2-7; CDR3aa: CASSPWQVYEQYF
v_gene: TRBV11-3; d_gene: TRBD2; j_gene: TRBJ2-1; CDR3aa: CASSPPGTSGGEYNEQFF
v_gene: TRBV7-2; d_gene: TRBD2; j_gene: TRBJ2-3; CDR3aa: CASSKASGILNTQYF
v_gene: TRBV6-5; d_gene: TRBD1; j_gene: TRBJ1-5; CDR3aa: CASSPTGPYSNQPQHF
v_gene: TRBV5-4; d_gene: -; j_gene: TRBJ1-4; CDR3aa: CVLGGPPVDF
v_gene: TRBV20-1; d_gene: -; j_gene: TRBJ1-5; CDR3aa: CSASESGTTHQPQHF
v_gene: TRBV28; d_gene: -; j_gene: TRBJ2-7; CDR3aa: CASCTADEQCF
v_gene: TRBV27; d_gene: -; j_gene: TRBJ2-7; CDR3aa: CASSHGTTYEQYF
v_gene: TRBV20-1; d_gene: -; j_gene: TRBJ2-5; CDR3aa: CSARPGSLETQYF
v_gene: TRBV20-1; d_gene: -; j_gene: TRBJ2-4; CDR3aa: CSARAGDANIRYF
v_gene: TRBV5-6; d_gene: -; j_gene: TRBJ1-4; CDR3aa: CASSLAGDQEKLFF
v_gene: TRBV6-5; d_gene: -; j_gene: TRBJ2-7; CDR3aa: CASSAGRSYEQYF
v_gene: TRBV11-2; d_gene: TRBD2; j_gene: TRBJ2-7; CDR3aa: CASSSLASGRDEQYF
v_gene: TRBV5-5; d_gene: -; j_gene: TRBJ2-3; CDR3aa: CASSLYGGGTDTQYF
v_gene: TRBV29-1; d_gene: -; j_gene: TRBJ2-2; CDR3aa: CSVGASGELFF
v_gene: TRBV12-3/TRBV12-4; d_gene: -; j_gene: TRBJ1-2; CDR3aa: CASSLTPVYGYTF
v_gene: TRBV7-9; d_gene: -; j_gene: TRBJ1-2; CDR3aa: CASSDEDRDYGYTF
v_gene: TRBV12-3/TRBV12-4; d_gene: TRBD1; j_gene: TRBJ1-2; CDR3aa: CASSTGQLYGYTF
v_gene: TRBV28; d_gene: TRBD2; j_gene: TRBJ2-3; CDR3aa: CATRSGFKYTQYF
v_gene: TRBV5-6; d_gene: TRBD1; j_gene: TRBJ1-1; CDR3aa: CASSWDRGVGTEAFF
v_gene: TRBV28; d_gene: TRBD2; j_gene: TRBJ2-7; CDR3aa: CASTRPGTSIAYEQYF
v_gene: TRBV7-9; d_gene: -; j_gene: TRBJ1-3; CDR3aa: CASSSWAEQGPTGNTIYF
v_gene: TRBV2; d_gene: TRBD2; j_gene: TRBJ2-7; CDR3aa: CASRLGGTSYEQYF
v_gene: TRBV19; d_gene: TRBD1; j_gene: TRBJ1-1; CDR3aa: CASSTSPTGEAEAFF
v_gene: TRBV6-2/TRBV6-3; d_gene: -; j_gene: TRBJ1-1; CDR3aa: CASSYVGGNTEAFF
v_gene: TRBV3-1; d_gene: -; j_gene: TRBJ1-6; CDR3aa: CASSLPARKSSYNSPLHF
v_gene: TRBV5-5; d_gene: TRBD1; j_gene: TRBJ2-7; CDR3aa: CASSLDRGLYEQYF